The entry that follows covers one TCR beta chain sequence. The data were obtained in a study of cytomegalovirus exposure and HLA in healthy donors. V lost 5 bases and J 0 bases, leaving 21 bases between the germline ends. The V gene's germline CDR1 is SGHDT and CDR2 YYEEEE. The CDR3 is 17 amino acids. The PCR ran on 60 Vbeta and 13 Jbeta primers. Some clones are missing from TCRdb's copy, which holds only in-frame ones; the method was immunoSEQ multiplex PCR. The table has around 150,000 clones, around 67% seen once; the top ten hold approximately 4.5%. This clonotype was obtained from a woman aged 18-29 years in good health and CMV-seropositive. Sequenced material: PBMCs. The chain joins TRBV5-6 to TRBJ2-7; possible D gene TRBD2, 5 bases. In nucleotides, the CDR3 is TGTGCCAGCAGACACAAAATATCCTCGGGGTCCTCCTACGAGCAGTACTTC. Translating it yields CASRHKISSGSSYEQYF.